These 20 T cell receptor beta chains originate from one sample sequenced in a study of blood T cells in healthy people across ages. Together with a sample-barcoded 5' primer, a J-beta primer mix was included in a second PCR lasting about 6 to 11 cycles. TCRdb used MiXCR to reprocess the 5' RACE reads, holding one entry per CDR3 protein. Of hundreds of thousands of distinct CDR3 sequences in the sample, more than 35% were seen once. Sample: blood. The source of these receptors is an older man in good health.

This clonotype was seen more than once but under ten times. The CDR3 DNA reads TGCAGTGCTAGGGCACTAGCGGACCTCTACGAGCAGTACTTC. It specifies CSARALADLYEQYF. This chain joins TRBV20-1 and TRBJ2-7, with 8 positions matching TRBD2. V gave up 3 bases and J gave up 3 bases; unmatched junction bases: 7. The CDR3 totals 14 residues. Germline V gene data show CDR1 as DFQATT and CDR2 as SNEGSKA (reference sequence).

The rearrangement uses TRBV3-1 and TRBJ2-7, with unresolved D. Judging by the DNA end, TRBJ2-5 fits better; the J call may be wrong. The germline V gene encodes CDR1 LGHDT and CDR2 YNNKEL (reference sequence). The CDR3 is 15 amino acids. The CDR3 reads CASSQDPLLGKTQYF. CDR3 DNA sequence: TGTGCCAGCAGCCAAGACCCCCTACTTGGAAAGACCCAGTACTTC.

CDR3: CASSRLGQGDNEQFF. The CDR3 DNA reads as TGTGCCAGCTCCAGGCTCGGACAGGGGGACAATGAGCAGTTCTTC. This chain links TRBV6-6 with TRBJ2-1, with TRBD1 matching over 10 bases. From germline, CDR1 is MNHNY and CDR2 SVGAGI (reference sequence). With 8 bases clipped from V and 5 bases from J, the junction kept 9 bases outside the gene matches. CDR3 length: 15 residues.

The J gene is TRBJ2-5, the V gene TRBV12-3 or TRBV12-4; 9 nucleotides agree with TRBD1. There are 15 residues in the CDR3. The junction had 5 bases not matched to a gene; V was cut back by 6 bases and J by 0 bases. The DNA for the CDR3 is TGTGCCAGCAGATTGGGACAGGGATACCAAGAGACCCAGTACTTC. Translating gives CASRLGQGYQETQYF.

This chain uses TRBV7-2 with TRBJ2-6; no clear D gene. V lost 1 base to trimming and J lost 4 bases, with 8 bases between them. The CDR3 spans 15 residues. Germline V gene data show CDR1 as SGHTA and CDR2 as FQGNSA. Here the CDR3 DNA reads TGTGCCAGCAGCTTAGGGGTTCCCGGGGCCAACGTCCTGACTTTC. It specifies CASSLGVPGANVLTF.

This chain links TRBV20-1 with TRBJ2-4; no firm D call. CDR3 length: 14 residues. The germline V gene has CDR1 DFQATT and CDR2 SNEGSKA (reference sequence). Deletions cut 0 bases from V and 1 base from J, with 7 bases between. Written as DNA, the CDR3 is TGCAGTGCTAGAGAGTGGGTGGCCAAAAACATTCAGTACTTC. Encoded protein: CSAREWVAKNIQYF.

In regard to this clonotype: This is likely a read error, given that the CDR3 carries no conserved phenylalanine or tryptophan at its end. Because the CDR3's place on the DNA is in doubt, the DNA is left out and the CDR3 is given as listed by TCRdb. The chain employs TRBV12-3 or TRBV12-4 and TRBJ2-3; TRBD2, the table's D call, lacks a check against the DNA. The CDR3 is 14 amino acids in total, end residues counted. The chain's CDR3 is CASSLGVSTDVEYS.

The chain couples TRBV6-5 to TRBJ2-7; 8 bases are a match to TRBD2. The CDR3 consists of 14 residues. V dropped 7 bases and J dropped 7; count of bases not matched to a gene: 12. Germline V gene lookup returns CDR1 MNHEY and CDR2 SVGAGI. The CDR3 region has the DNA TGTGCCAGCAAGCGGGGGACGCGGGTTGTAGAGCAGTACTTC. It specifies CASKRGTRVVEQYF.

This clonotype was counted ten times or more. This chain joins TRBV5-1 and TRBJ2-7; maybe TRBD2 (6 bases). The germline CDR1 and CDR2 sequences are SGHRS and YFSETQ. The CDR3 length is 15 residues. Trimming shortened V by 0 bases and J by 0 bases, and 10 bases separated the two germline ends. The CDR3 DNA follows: TGCGCCAGCAGCTTGGAGGCGGGGTACTCCTACGAGCAGTACTTC. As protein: CASSLEAGYSYEQYF.

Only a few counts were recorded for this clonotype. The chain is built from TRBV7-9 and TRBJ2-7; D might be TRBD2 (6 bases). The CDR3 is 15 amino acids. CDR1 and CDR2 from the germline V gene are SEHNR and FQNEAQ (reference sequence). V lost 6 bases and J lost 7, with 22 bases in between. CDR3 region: CASSESGFNYNEQYF. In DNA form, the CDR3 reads TGTGCCAGCAGTGAGAGCGGGTTTAACTACAATGAGCAGTACTTC.

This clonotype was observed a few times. CDR3 nucleotide sequence: TGTGCCAACAGGGCAGGGCCTGTGGAGACCCAGTACTTC. Protein sequence: CANRAGPVETQYF. The rearrangement uses TRBV2 and TRBJ2-5; D is perhaps TRBD1 (6 bases). V gave up 10 bases and J gave up 5 bases, with 17 bases separating them. Germline CDR1 reads SNHLY; CDR2 reads FYNNEI. This CDR3 region has 13 residues.

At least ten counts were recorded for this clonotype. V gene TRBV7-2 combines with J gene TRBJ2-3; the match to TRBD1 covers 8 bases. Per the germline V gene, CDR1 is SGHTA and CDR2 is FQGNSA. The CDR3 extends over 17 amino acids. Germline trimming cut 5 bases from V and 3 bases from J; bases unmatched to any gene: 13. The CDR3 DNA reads TGTGCCAGCAGCCTGAGACAGGGGAATCAGGGTACAGATACGCAGTATTTT. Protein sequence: CASSLRQGNQGTDTQYF.

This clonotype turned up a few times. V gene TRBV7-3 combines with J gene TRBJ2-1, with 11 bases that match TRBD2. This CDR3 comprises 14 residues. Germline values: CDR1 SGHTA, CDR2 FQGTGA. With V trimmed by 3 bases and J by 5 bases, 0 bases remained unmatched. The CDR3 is CASSFSGGDNEQFF. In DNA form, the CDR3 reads TGTGCCAGCAGCTTTAGCGGGGGGGACAATGAGCAGTTCTTC.

CDR3 protein: CASIYGTSGTYEQYF. In DNA form, the CDR3 reads TGTGCCAGCATCTATGGGACTAGCGGGACCTACGAGCAGTACTTC. The chain combines TRBV2 with TRBJ2-7, with 13 nucleotides matching TRBD2. This CDR3 comprises 15 residues. Trimming at V came to 7 bases and at J to 2 bases, leaving 5 bases not matched to a gene. Germline V CDR1 and CDR2: SNHLY, FYNNEI.

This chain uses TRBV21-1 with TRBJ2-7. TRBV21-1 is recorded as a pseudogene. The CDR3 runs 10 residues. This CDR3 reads CASTSFEQYF. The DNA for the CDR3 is TGTGCCAGCACCTCCTTCGAGCAGTACTTC.

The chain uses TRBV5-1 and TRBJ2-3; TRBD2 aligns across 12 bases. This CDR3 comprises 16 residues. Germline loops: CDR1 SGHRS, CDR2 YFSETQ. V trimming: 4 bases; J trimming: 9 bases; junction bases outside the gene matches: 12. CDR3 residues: CASSIGLAGTGETQYF. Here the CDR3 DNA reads TGCGCCAGCAGCATAGGACTAGCGGGGACGGGTGAGACGCAGTATTTT.

CDR3 nucleotides: TGTGCCAGCAGTTCGCAGTTACTCTACGCAGATACGCAGTATTTT. Translation gives CASSSQLLYADTQYF. The chain is built from TRBV12-3 or TRBV12-4 and TRBJ2-3; D is unclear. The V gene lost 4 bases and the J gene lost 4 bases, with 15 bases spanning the gap. This CDR3 region has 15 residues.

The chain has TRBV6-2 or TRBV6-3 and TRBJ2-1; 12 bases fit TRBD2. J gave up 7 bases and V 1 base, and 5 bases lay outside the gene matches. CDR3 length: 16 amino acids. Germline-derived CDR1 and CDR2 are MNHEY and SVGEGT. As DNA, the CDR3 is TGTGCCAGCAGTTACTTGATCCTAGCGGGAGGGAATGAGCAGTTCTTC. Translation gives CASSYLILAGGNEQFF.

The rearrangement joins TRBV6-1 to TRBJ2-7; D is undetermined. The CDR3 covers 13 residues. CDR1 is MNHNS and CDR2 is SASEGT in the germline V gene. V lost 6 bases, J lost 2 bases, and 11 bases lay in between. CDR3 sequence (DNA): TGTGCCAGCAGGGTCGGCGAAACCTACGAGCAGTACTTC. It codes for CASRVGETYEQYF.

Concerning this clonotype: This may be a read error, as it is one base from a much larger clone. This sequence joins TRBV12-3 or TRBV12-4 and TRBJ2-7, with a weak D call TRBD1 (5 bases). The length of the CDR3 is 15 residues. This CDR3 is CVSSFDSRPTYEQYF. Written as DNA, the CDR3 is TGTGTCAGCAGTTTTGACAGCAGACCAACCTACGAGCAGTACTTC.